Following are 32 T cell receptor beta chains from one sample sequenced in a study of molecular identifiers for immune sequencing clone quantification. TCRdb called the PCR reads again in MiXCR, with one record for every CDR3 protein. Of 70,000 to 95,000 distinct CDR3 sequences listed, roughly 19% are singletons. Sample: naive CD8+ T cells from blood, with Jurkat cell RNA spiked in. The subset is: FACS-sorted CD8+CD4-CCR7+CD45RA+ naive T cells. All receptors derive from a human donor in good health. Some libraries in this study had Jurkat cell RNA spiked in.

This clonotype appeared many times. This sequence joins TRBV24-1 and TRBJ2-1; a weak D match, TRBD1 (6 bases). This CDR3 has 13 amino acids. The germline V gene encodes CDR1 KGHDR and CDR2 SFDVKD. With 7 bases removed from V and 7 bases from J, the gap between germline ends came to 13 bases. The CDR3: CATRPGAGNEQFF. In DNA form, the CDR3 reads TGTGCCACCAGGCCAGGGGCGGGTAATGAGCAGTTCTTC.

This clonotype was observed many times. The rearrangement joins TRBV5-6 to TRBJ1-5; TRBD1 might be the D (5 bases). CDR3 length: 16 amino acids. CDR1 and CDR2 (germline): SGHDT, YYEEEE. Trimming stripped 0 bases from V and 7 bases from J, with 17 bases between. The CDR3 bases are TGTGCCAGCAGCTTGGGGGGACTGAGCGGGAGGCAGCCCCAGCATTTT. Its protein is CASSLGGLSGRQPQHF.

This clonotype occurred many times. The chain is built from TRBV5-1 and TRBJ2-3; 13 nucleotides align to TRBD2. Germline CDR1 SGHRS, CDR2 YFSETQ. This CDR3 has 14 amino acids. V lost 7 bases to trimming and J lost 4 bases; unmatched junction nucleotides: 3. CDR3 region: CASGLAGAADTQYF. The CDR3 coding sequence is TGCGCCAGCGGACTAGCGGGGGCCGCAGATACGCAGTATTTT.

As regards this clonotype: It may be a read error: a sequence one base away is much more abundant. As DNA, the CDR3 is TGCAGCGTTGGTGGGGGCGGTACTTACGAGCAGTACTTC. This sequence encodes CSVGGGGTYEQYF. The gene calls are TRBV29-1 and TRBJ2-7, with D possibly TRBD1 on 6 matching bases. V was clipped by 4 bases and J by 4 bases, with 14 bases between them. In germline, CDR1 is SQVTM, CDR2 ANQGSEA. The CDR3 is 13 amino acids.

This clonotype was picked up many times. V usage is TRBV4-1 and J usage is TRBJ2-3; D unresolved. Germline values: CDR1 MGHRA, CDR2 YSYEKL. The CDR3 sequence is 14 residues long. Trimming stripped 1 base from V and 6 bases from J, with 11 bases between. CDR3 sequence (DNA): TGCGCCAGCAGCCAAGTTTTGGGAAAGGATACGCAGTATTTT. As protein: CASSQVLGKDTQYF.

This clonotype was counted many times. This chain uses TRBV9 with TRBJ2-3; D is ambiguous. Germline V gives CDR1 SGDLS, CDR2 YYNGEE. V shed 0 bases and J shed 3 bases, with 8 bases lying between them. The CDR3 length is 14 residues. Here the CDR3 DNA reads TGTGCCAGCAGCGTAGGGCGAGAAACAGATACGCAGTATTTT. It yields the protein CASSVGRETDTQYF.

This clonotype has a handful of counts. This may arise from a read error, as a much more abundant clone is one base away. The J gene is TRBJ2-3, the V gene TRBV5-6; D assignment may be TRBD1 or TRBD2 (5 bases each). The CDR3 has 16 amino acids. CDR1 is SGHDT, CDR2 YYEEEE, per germline. CDR3 loop: CASSSTGLGRGDAQYF. In DNA, the CDR3 is TGTGCCAGCAGCTCTACGGGGCTAGGACGTGGAGATGCGCAGTATTTT.

The J gene is TRBJ1-2, the V gene TRBV29-1; 7 bases agree with TRBD1. The germline V gene has CDR1 SQVTM and CDR2 ANQGSEA. This CDR3 has 14 residues. V was clipped by 1 base and J by 6 bases; unmatched bases: 8. The CDR3: CSVEGAGGEDGYTF. The CDR3 DNA reads as TGCAGCGTTGAAGGTGCAGGGGGTGAAGATGGCTACACCTTC.

The sample holds many counts of this clonotype. CDR3 amino acids: CSARDWQLNQETQYF. In DNA, the CDR3 is TGCAGTGCTAGAGATTGGCAGTTAAACCAAGAGACCCAGTACTTC. The chain combines TRBV20-1 with TRBJ2-5, with D unclear. The V end was cut by 0 bases, the J end by 0 bases, with 11 bases between. This CDR3 is 15 amino acids long. Per the germline V gene, CDR1 is DFQATT and CDR2 is SNEGSKA (reference sequence).

Ten or more counts support this clonotype. This rearrangement joins TRBV12-3 or TRBV12-4 to TRBJ1-4, with 8 bases fitting TRBD1. This CDR3 comprises 16 residues. V shed 6 bases and J 0 bases; nucleotides not matched to a gene: 6. CDR3 region: CASRYRGDATNEKLFF. The CDR3 bases are TGTGCCAGCAGGTACAGGGGGGATGCAACTAATGAAAAACTGTTTTTT.

This clonotype was seen many times. The V and J genes are TRBV12-3 or TRBV12-4 and TRBJ1-1; tentatively, D is TRBD1 (5 bases). This CDR3 has 14 residues. V was cut by 5 bases and J by 4 bases, with 14 bases left in between. In nucleotides, the CDR3 is TGTGCCAGCAGTCTGCAGGGCTACGGCACTGAAGCTTTCTTT. Translated: CASSLQGYGTEAFF.

This clonotype was detected many times. J is TRBJ1-1 and V is TRBV5-6; D not certain. Germline V lookup: CDR1 SGHDT, CDR2 YYEEEE. The CDR3 has 16 amino acids. The V and J ends lost 2 bases and 0 bases respectively, with 14 bases between them. CDR3: CASSFADGGVNTEAFF. CDR3 sequence (DNA): TGTGCCAGCAGCTTTGCGGACGGCGGGGTGAACACTGAAGCTTTCTTT. Based on the CDR3 plus reference TRBV5-6 and TRBJ1-1, the full variable domain is DAGVTQSPTHLIKTRGQQVTLRCSPKSGHDTVSWYQQALGQGPQFIFQYYEEEERQRGNFPDRFSGHQFPNYSSELNVNALLLGDSALYLCASSFADGGVNTEAFFGQGTRLTVV.

The gene calls are TRBV11-2 and TRBJ2-7, with 7 nucleotides matching TRBD1. The V gene end was trimmed by 4 bases and the J gene end by 3 bases; junction bases not matched to a gene: 12. This CDR3 has 16 amino acids. Per the germline V gene, CDR1 is SGHAT and CDR2 is FQNNGV. CDR3 loop: CASSSNTGASRYEQYF. DNA of the CDR3: TGTGCCAGCAGCTCGAACACAGGGGCGTCGCGCTACGAGCAGTACTTC.

The table lists this clonotype with many counts. Here the CDR3 reads CASSYAMGDPWELFF. In DNA, the CDR3 is TGTGCCAGCAGTTACGCAATGGGGGACCCGTGGGAGCTGTTTTTT. This chain joins TRBV6-2 or TRBV6-3 and TRBJ2-2, with D perhaps matching TRBD1 or TRBD2 (5 bases each). V lost 2 bases and J 9 bases, leaving 16 bases between the germline ends. The CDR3 loop spans 15 amino acids. Looked up from germline, CDR1 is MNHEY and CDR2 is SVGEGT.

This clonotype was seen ten or more times. The V gene is TRBV28, the J gene TRBJ2-3; TRBD2 matches at 9 bases. The CDR3 extends over 16 amino acids. CDR1 and CDR2 (germline): MDHEN, SYDVKM. Trimming took 1 base from V and 6 from J; bases not matched to a gene: 8. The DNA of the CDR3 is TGTGCCAGCAGTTTATTCCTTAGCGGGAGTAGGGATACGCAGTATTTT. Its translation is CASSLFLSGSRDTQYF.

This clonotype occurred many times. This chain uses TRBV5-4 with TRBJ2-7; no firm D call. Germline CDR1 is SGHNT and CDR2 is YYREEE (reference sequence). V lost 0 bases to trimming and J lost 7 bases, with 17 bases between them. The CDR3 length is 15 residues. DNA for the CDR3: TGTGCCAGCAGCTTGGATTCCGGCTCATTGAGGGAGCAGTACTTC. It translates to CASSLDSGSLREQYF.

This clonotype was seen at least ten times. The chain links TRBV7-2 to TRBJ2-1, with D tentatively TRBD2 (6 bases). The V end lost 5 bases, the J end lost 9 bases, and 17 bases lay between the germline ends. This CDR3 spans 14 amino acids. Germline V gene sequence: CDR1 SGHTA, CDR2 FQGNSA. CDR3 nucleotides: TGTGCCAGCAGCCCACTACGGACTATACCTGAGCAGTTCTTC. Translated, it gives CASSPLRTIPEQFF.

This clonotype came up many times. The rearrangement links TRBV20-1 to TRBJ2-3; TRBD2 matches 13 bases. V lost 4 bases to trimming and J lost 0 bases; unmatched junction nucleotides: 16. Germline CDR1 DFQATT, CDR2 SNEGSKA (reference sequence). This CDR3 has 20 residues. CDR3 DNA: TGCAGTGCTACCCCGCCGGGGACTAGCGGGACGGGAAGGAGCACAGATACGCAGTATTTT. This codes for CSATPPGTSGTGRSTDTQYF.

This clonotype showed up many times. This chain connects TRBV6-2 or TRBV6-3 to TRBJ2-5; D remains unclear. V lost 5 bases, J lost 2 bases, and 12 bases lay in between. This CDR3 contains 14 residues. Germline lookup yields CDR1 MNHEY and CDR2 SVGEGT. The CDR3 region is CASSPPGSQETQYF. The DNA of the CDR3 is TGTGCCAGCAGTCCTCCCGGGTCTCAAGAGACCCAGTACTTC.

The table lists this clonotype with many counts. The chain is built from TRBV5-6 and TRBJ2-7; 8 bases line up with TRBD2. Trimming removed 3 bases from V and 6 bases from J; junction bases left unmatched: 11. CDR1 is SGHDT and CDR2 is YYEEEE in the germline V gene. CDR3 size: 15 residues. CDR3 sequence (DNA): TGTGCCAGCAGCTGGGGACTAGTCGGGTCGCCCGAGCAGTACTTC. It codes for CASSWGLVGSPEQYF.

Note on this clonotype: Being one base from a much bigger clone, this may be a read error. No conserved phenylalanine or tryptophan is present at the end of the CDR3, so a read error is the likely explanation. DNA for the CDR3: TGCGCCAGCAGCTGGGGACCGGGACAGAGCTCCTACGAGCAGTACCTC. This translates into CASSWGPGQSSYEQYL. This chain links TRBV5-1 with TRBJ2-7; TRBD1 matches 7 bases. Trimming at V came to 3 bases and at J to 0 bases, leaving 9 bases not matched to a gene. The CDR3 contains 16 residues. The germline V gene has CDR1 SGHRS and CDR2 YFSETQ.

In its sample, this clonotype was seen many times. The V gene is TRBV6-5, the J gene TRBJ1-4; no firm D call. The V end was cut by 7 bases, the J end by 8 bases, with 17 bases between. Germline CDR1 reads MNHEY; CDR2 reads SVGAGI. This CDR3 comprises 14 residues. The CDR3 protein is CASTQRALGEKLFF. Here the CDR3 DNA reads TGTGCCAGCACCCAAAGGGCGCTCGGGGAAAAACTGTTTTTT.

The chain employs TRBV20-1 and TRBJ2-7, with 7 bases identical to TRBD2. After removal of 1 base from V and 5 bases from J, the junction contained 8 bases not matched to a gene. The germline V gene encodes CDR1 DFQATT and CDR2 SNEGSKA (reference sequence). The CDR3 length is 14 residues. CDR3 residues: CSARAPSGKHEQYF. In nucleotides, the CDR3 is TGCAGTGCTAGAGCGCCTAGCGGTAAACACGAGCAGTACTTC.

At least ten counts were recorded for this clonotype. The chain is built from TRBV7-9 and TRBJ1-1, with D possibly TRBD1 on 5 matching bases. The V gene lost 1 base and the J gene lost 1 base, with 10 bases spanning the gap. CDR1 and CDR2 (germline): SEHNR, FQNEAQ (reference sequence). This CDR3 has 15 amino acids. The CDR3 reads CASSLGDRRNTEAFF. The CDR3 DNA sequence: TGTGCCAGCAGCTTAGGAGACAGAAGGAACACTGAAGCTTTCTTT.

This clonotype occurred many times. The gene calls are TRBV20-1 and TRBJ2-3, with 7 nucleotides matching TRBD2. The CDR3 runs 15 residues. Germline lookup yields CDR1 DFQATT and CDR2 SNEGSKA (reference sequence). The V segment lost 8 bases and the J segment 8 bases; nucleotides outside the gene matches: 19. The CDR3 sequence is CSPNPIGRPGGTQYF. The CDR3 region has the DNA TGCAGTCCTAACCCCATCGGGAGGCCAGGAGGTACGCAGTATTTT.

At least ten counts were recorded for this clonotype. The chain combines TRBV12-3 or TRBV12-4 with TRBJ1-5; D unresolved. The CDR3 sequence is 16 residues long. V was shortened by 4 bases and J by 0 bases, with 13 bases between the two germline ends. The CDR3 sequence is CASSWSGRNSNQPQHF. The CDR3 DNA reads as TGTGCCAGCAGTTGGTCGGGAAGAAATAGCAATCAGCCCCAGCATTTT.

V usage is TRBV19 and J usage is TRBJ2-5; D might be TRBD1 or TRBD2, each matching 5 bases. This CDR3 comprises 12 residues. Germline CDR1 and CDR2: LNHDA and SQIVND (reference sequence). The germline V and J ends were trimmed by 9 bases and 5 bases, with 13 bases remaining between them. This chain's CDR3 is CASHTGQETQYF. The CDR3 DNA reads as TGTGCCAGCCACACGGGGCAGGAGACCCAGTACTTC. The full variable domain, rest sourced from reference TRBV19 and TRBJ2-5, is DGGITQSPKYLFRKEGQNVTLSCEQNLNHDAMYWYRQDPGQGLRLIYYSQIVNDFQKGDIAEGYSVSREKKESFPLTVTSAQKNPTAFYLCASHTGQETQYFGPGTRLLVL.

This clonotype has a count of ten or more. The J gene is TRBJ2-7, the V gene TRBV7-2; 11 positions agree with TRBD2. After removal of 3 bases from V and 4 bases from J, the junction contained 2 bases not matched to a gene. Germline CDR1 and CDR2: SGHTA and FQGNSA. The CDR3 consists of 14 residues. The CDR3 bases are TGTGCCAGCAGCTTTAGCGGGAGGGGTTACGAGCAGTACTTC. It codes for CASSFSGRGYEQYF. Together with reference TRBV7-2 and TRBJ2-7, the CDR3 gives the full variable domain: GAGVSQSPSNKVTEKGKDVELRCDPISGHTALYWYRQSLGQGLEFLIYFQGNSAPDKSGLPSDRFSAERTGGSVSTLTIQRTQQEDSAVYLCASSFSGRGYEQYFGPGTRLTVT.

This clonotype occurred many times. The chain joins TRBV11-2 to TRBJ1-6; the D gene is possibly TRBD1 (5 bases). Germline CDR1 and CDR2: SGHAT and FQNNGV. V lost 5 bases, J lost 4 bases, and 12 bases lay in between. CDR3 length: 15 amino acids. The CDR3 sequence is CASSTEDSYNSPLHF. The CDR3 coding sequence is TGTGCCAGCAGCACTGAAGACAGTTATAATTCACCCCTCCACTTT.

The rearrangement uses TRBV30 and TRBJ2-1; D is perhaps TRBD1 or TRBD2 (5 bases each). Trimming took off 1 base at V and 8 bases at J, with 24 bases between the two ends. CDR1 GTSNPN and CDR2 SVGIG come from the germline V gene (reference sequence). CDR3 length: 17 amino acids. CDR3 loop: CAWSDGLGTGVGDEQFF. The CDR3 DNA reads as TGTGCCTGGAGTGATGGATTAGGGACGGGCGTTGGGGATGAGCAGTTCTTC.

This clonotype has a count of ten or more. This chain connects TRBV30 to TRBJ2-3; TRBD2 is a possible D gene (6 bases). V dropped 1 base and J dropped 2 bases, with 10 bases sitting between them. The germline V gene encodes CDR1 GTSNPN and CDR2 SVGIG (reference sequence). The CDR3 runs 14 residues. The CDR3 protein is CAWSAGTSTDTQYF. The CDR3 region has the DNA TGTGCCTGGAGTGCCGGGACTTCCACAGATACGCAGTATTTT.

This clonotype occurred many times. The rearrangement joins TRBV27 to TRBJ2-7; unclear D gene. Germline V gene data show CDR1 as MNHEY and CDR2 as SMNVEV (reference sequence). The CDR3 runs to 13 residues. V was clipped by 6 bases and J by 2 bases, with 11 bases between them. For the CDR3, the DNA is TGTGCCAGCAGACCGGAAGACGCCTACGAGCAGTACTTC. Encoded protein: CASRPEDAYEQYF.